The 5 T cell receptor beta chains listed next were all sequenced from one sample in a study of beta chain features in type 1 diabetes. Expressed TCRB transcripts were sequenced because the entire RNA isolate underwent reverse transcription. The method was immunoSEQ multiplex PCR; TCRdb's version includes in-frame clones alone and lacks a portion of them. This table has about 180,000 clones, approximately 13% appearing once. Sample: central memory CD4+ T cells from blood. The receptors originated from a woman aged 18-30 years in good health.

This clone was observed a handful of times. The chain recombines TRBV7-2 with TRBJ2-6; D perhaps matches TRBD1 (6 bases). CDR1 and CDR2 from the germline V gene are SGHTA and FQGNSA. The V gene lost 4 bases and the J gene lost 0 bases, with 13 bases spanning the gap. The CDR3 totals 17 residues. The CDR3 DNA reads TGTGCCAGCAGCTCGAGCTACAGGGCCTCTGGGGCCAACGTCCTGACTTTC. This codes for CASSSSYRASGANVLTF.

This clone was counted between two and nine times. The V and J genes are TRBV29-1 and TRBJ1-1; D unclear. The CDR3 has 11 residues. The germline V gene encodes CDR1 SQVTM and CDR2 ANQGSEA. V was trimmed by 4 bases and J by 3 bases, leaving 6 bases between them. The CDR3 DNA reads TGCAGCGTTGGACTGTACACTGAAGCTTTCTTT. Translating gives CSVGLYTEAFF.

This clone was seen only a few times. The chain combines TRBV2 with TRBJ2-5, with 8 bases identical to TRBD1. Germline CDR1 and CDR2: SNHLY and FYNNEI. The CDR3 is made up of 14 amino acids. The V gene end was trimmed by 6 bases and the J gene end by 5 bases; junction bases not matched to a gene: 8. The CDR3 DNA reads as TGTGCCAGCAGGGCCCAGGGGGCTGGGGAGACCCAGTACTTC. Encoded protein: CASRAQGAGETQYF.

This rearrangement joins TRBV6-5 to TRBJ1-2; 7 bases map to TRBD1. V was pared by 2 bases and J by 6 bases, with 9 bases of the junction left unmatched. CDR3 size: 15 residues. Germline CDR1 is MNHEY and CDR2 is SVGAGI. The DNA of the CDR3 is TGTGCCAGCAGTTACGCAGACAGGGAAGGGGATGGCTACACCTTC. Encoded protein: CASSYADREGDGYTF.

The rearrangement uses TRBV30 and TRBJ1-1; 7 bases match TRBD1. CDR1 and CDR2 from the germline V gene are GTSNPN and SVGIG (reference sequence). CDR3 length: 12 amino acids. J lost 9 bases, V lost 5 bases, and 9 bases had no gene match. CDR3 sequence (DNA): TGTGCCTGGTCCCTCGACAGGGCGAAAGCTTTCTTT. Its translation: CAWSLDRAKAFF.